This TCR beta chain was documented in a study of post-analysis software for immune sequencing data (dated by TCRdb to 2014 to 2015). For the study in its entirety: Recorded disease courses included relapsing-remitting, secondary progressive and progressive-relapsing multiple sclerosis, with some patients lacking subtype annotation. The patient repertoires were compared against around eleven previously published healthy control repertoires obtained from donors aged roughly 6 to 28 years. A subset of samples was prepared in parallel using single-end sample barcoding, then pooled and co-amplified after Illumina adapter ligation. On the study overall, not on this receptor specifically: Strong co-clustering of samples prepared in the same batch was shown by direct clustering with F measure, prompting a batch-effect correction. The control group was slightly older than the multiple sclerosis patient group. Significantly lower normalized Chao1 diversity was found in multiple sclerosis patients than in controls, suggesting substantial peripheral T-cell clonal expansion. Patients showed significantly higher frequencies than controls for 4 or 5 TRBV segments, among them TRBV5-6, TRBV5-1 and TRBV20-1.

Details on this clonotype: It lacks a known antigen. No much larger clone is present one base from it, and per-base qualities are unavailable.

To demonstrate the VDJtools post-analysis software, the study profiled TCR beta repertoires from the peripheral blood of approximately twelve young patients with multiple sclerosis. The patients with multiple sclerosis were children and adolescents between roughly 6 and 17 years of age. The V end loses 6 bases and the J end loses 4 bases, and a stretch of 18 bases separates them. For CDR1 and CDR2, the germline V gene lists SGHVS and FQNEAQ. From the cysteine up to the phenylalanine, the CDR3 has a length of 16 residues. Only the CDR3 DNA is retained, 48 bases long and in frame from the first base. The library was produced with PCR. The reads were generated on an Illumina HiSeq 2500. To reduce PCR and sequencing biases, unique molecular identifiers were incorporated into the TCR beta cDNA libraries. Per 1 to 10 million input T cells, 500,000 or so cDNA molecules were obtained, such that each molecule approximated one T cell. The patient libraries were prepared and sequenced with the same protocol used for the earlier healthy control dataset. Samples belonging to the same batch were prepared together, multiplexed and sequenced on a shared HiSeq lane. In the authors' own workflow: MIGEC was used to process the raw barcoded reads, and molecular identifier groups with only a single read were discarded before consensus assembly and CDR3 extraction. Clonotype tables were post-analysed with VDJtools, and diversity was normalized by down-sampling all datasets to the smallest sample size. In repertoire overlap clustering, CDR3 amino acid sequences, but not nucleotide sequences, were matched to correct batch-related cross-sample contamination. TCRdb handled the public reads itself, with Q25 trimming in fastp and clone calling in MiXCR, and kept productive beta chains. Rows with a matching CDR3 protein are joined into one entry that keeps the most common DNA and genes. Clone size and V and J calls follow TCRdb, not the original study. The sample contains roughly 410,000 distinct CDR3 sequences, less than 35% of them found a single time. The top ten clonotypes cover roughly 12% of the sample.

Material: blood. This chain joins TRBV7-8 to TRBJ2-2; the D segment might be TRBD1 or TRBD2, since each matches 5 bases. The sequence was obtained from a girl aged 10-17 years with multiple sclerosis. For the CDR3, the sequence is CASSYSPGAITGELFF. The nucleotide sequence reads as follows: TGTGCCAGCAGTTATTCCCCCGGGGCCATCACCGGGGAGCTGTTTTTT.